This T cell receptor (beta chain) was identified during a study of cytomegalovirus exposure and HLA in healthy donors. This clone was observed a handful of times. Per the germline V gene, CDR1 is SGHDN and CDR2 is FVKESK. The CDR3 sequence is 15 residues long. After removal of 5 bases from V and 1 base from J, the junction contained 4 bases not matched to a gene. With 60 Vbeta and 13 Jbeta primers, the PCR was carried out. Using immunoSEQ multiplex PCR, the repertoire was profiled, and TCRdb retains in-frame clones only, with some absent. This sample has about 100,000 clones, with 73% found just once.

The genes are TRBV14 and TRBJ1-1, with 10 nucleotides matching TRBD1. Specimen: PBMCs. This receptor was taken from a man aged 35 to 55 in good health and CMV-seronegative. CDR3 in DNA: TGTGCCAGCAGCACTGGGGACAGGGGGAACACTGAAGCTTTCTTT. Translating gives CASSTGDRGNTEAFF. Drawing the rest from reference TRBV14 and TRBJ1-1, the complete variable domain is EAGVTQFPSHSVIEKGQTVTLRCDPISGHDNLYWYRRVMGKEIKFLLHFVKESKQDESGMPNNRFLAERTGGTYSTLKVQPAELEDSGVYFCASSTGDRGNTEAFFGQGTRLTVV.